This TCR beta chain was observed in a study of identical twins. TCRdb independently ran MiXCR on the 5' RACE reads; one entry per CDR3 protein. There are some 1,600,000 distinct CDR3 sequences in the sample; less than 35% occur only once, and 0.25% to 0.3% lies in the top ten. The V segment lost 6 bases and the J segment 3 bases; nucleotides outside the gene matches: 5. The V gene's germline CDR1 is MNHNS and CDR2 SASEGT. The CDR3 loop spans 14 amino acids. For this clonotype: Its antigen is not identified.

In every case, the donor was a healthy Caucasian. The study, taken as a whole, reports: A lower insertion count was a feature of abundant cord blood beta clonotypes, with no such feature in memory repertoires. Models underestimated out-of-frame TCR alpha sharing in monozygotic twins. A partial confounding effect on zero-insertion analyses could come from invariant MAIT and iNKT cells.

The clonotype originates from a newborn girl in good health. The specimen was cord blood. The chain is built from TRBV6-1 and TRBJ2-1; 7 nucleotides align to TRBD2. The CDR3 DNA reads TGTGCCAGCAGAGGAGCGGGATACTACAATGAGCAGTTCTTC. Translation gives CASRGAGYYNEQFF.